This T cell receptor (beta chain) appears in the sequencing data of a study of CD8+CD57+ T cells in acquired aplastic anemia. The V gene end was trimmed by 4 bases and the J gene end by 3 bases; junction bases not matched to a gene: 4. CDR1 and CDR2 from the germline V gene are SGDLS and YYNGEE. The CDR3 covers 15 residues. Patients chosen for sequencing had CD8+CD57+ cells that had expanded, as shown by flow cytometry. Blood came from patients not yet given any therapy. Investigators profiled TCR beta VDJ and CDR3 from genomic DNA template. Each CDR3 protein is one row after TCRdb ran MiXCR on the reads. The sample shows roughly 290,000 distinct CDR3 sequences, 50% to 65% of them seen only once.

The specimen sequenced was sorted CD4+, CD8+, or CD8+CD57+ T cells (not recorded which) from PBMCs. J is TRBJ2-7 and V is TRBV9, with TRBD2 matching over 13 bases. The clonotype was recovered from a human donor with aplastic anemia. The CDR3 nucleotides are TGTGCCAGCAGCCCCGGGACTAGCGGGGACTACGAGCAGTACTTC. The encoded protein is CASSPGTSGDYEQYF.